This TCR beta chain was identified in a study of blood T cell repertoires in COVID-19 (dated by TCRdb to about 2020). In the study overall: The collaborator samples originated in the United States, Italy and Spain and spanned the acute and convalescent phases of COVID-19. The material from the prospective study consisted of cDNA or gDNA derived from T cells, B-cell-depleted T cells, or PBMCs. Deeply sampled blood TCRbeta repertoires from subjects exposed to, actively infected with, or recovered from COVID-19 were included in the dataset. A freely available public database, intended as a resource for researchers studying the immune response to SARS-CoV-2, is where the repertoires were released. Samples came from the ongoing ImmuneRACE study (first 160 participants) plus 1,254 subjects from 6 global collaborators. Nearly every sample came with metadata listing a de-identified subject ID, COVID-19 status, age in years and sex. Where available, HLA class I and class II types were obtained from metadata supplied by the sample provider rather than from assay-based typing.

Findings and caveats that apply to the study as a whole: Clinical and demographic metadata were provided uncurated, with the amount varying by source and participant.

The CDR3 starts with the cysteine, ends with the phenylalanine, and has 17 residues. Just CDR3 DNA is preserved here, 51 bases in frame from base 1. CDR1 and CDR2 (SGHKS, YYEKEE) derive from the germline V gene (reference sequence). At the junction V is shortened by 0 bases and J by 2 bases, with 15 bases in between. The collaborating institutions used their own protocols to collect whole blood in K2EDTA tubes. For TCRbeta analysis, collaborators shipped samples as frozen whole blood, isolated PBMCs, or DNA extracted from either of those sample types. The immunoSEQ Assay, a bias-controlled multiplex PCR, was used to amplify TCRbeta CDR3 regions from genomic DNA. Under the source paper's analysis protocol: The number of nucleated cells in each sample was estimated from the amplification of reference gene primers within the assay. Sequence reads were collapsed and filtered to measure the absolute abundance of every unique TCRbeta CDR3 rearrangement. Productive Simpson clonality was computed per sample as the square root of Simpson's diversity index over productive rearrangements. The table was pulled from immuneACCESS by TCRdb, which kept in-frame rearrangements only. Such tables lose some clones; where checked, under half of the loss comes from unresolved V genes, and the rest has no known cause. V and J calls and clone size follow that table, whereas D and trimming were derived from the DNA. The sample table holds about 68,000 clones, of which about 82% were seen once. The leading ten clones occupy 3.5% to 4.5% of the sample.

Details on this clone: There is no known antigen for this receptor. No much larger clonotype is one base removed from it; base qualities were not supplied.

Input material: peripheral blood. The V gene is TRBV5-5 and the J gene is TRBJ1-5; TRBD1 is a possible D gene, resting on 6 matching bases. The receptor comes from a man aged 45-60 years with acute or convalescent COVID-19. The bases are TGTGCCAGCAGCTTGGCGCTGATACAGGGTGGCAATCAGCCCCAGCATTTT. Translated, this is CASSLALIQGGNQPQHF. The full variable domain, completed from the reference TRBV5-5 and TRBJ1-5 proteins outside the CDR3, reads DAGVTQSPTHLIKTRGQQVTLRCSPISGHKSVSWYQQVLGQGPQFIFQYYEKEERGRGNFPDRFSARQFPNYSSELNVNALLLGDSALYLCASSLALIQGGNQPQHFGDGTRLSIL.